This T cell receptor beta chain comes out of a study of blood T cell repertoires in COVID-19. Seattle patients were enrolled during active infection and followed longitudinally. CDR1 is PRHDT and CDR2 is FYEKMQ in the germline V gene (reference sequence). The CDR3 has 13 residues. V was clipped by 1 base and J by 4 bases, with 8 bases between them. As processed by the authors: Cell counts per sample came from amplifying reference gene primers. Clones were sequenced by immunoSEQ multiplex PCR, and TCRdb holds only the in-frame ones, with some missing. The DNA gave D and trimming, while V, J and clone size come from that table. The sample includes about 210,000 clones, around four fifths of them seen just once.

Sequencing was done on a sample of peripheral blood. The rearrangement links TRBV13 to TRBJ2-7; possibly TRBD2 for D (6 bases). This clonotype was obtained from a man aged 55-75 years with COVID-19, enrolled during active disease. The CDR3 sequence is CASSLAGAYEQYF. The CDR3, as DNA: TGTGCCAGCAGCTTAGCGGGAGCATACGAGCAGTACTTC.